This record covers a single T cell receptor beta chain. These data come from a study of T cell responses to AZD1222 COVID-19 vaccine. The CDR3 runs to 15 residues. The germline gives CDR1 SGHDN, CDR2 FVKESK. The trim removed 4 bases at V and 8 bases at J, leaving 10 bases unmatched. Produced via immunoSEQ multiplex PCR; TCRdb's table is partial and in-frame only. The profile covers around 150,000 clones, with 85% appearing a single time and 6.5% to 8.5% taken by the ten largest. Sample: peripheral blood, taken 28 days after the second dose of the MenACWY control vaccine. The rearrangement joins TRBV14 to TRBJ2-1, with 8 bases matching TRBD1. This TCR was sampled from an adult who received the MenACWY meningococcal vaccine as a control. The CDR3 region has the DNA TGTGCCAGCAGCCTCGACAGGGGTAGATTCGATGAGCAGTTCTTC. Translation gives CASSLDRGRFDEQFF.